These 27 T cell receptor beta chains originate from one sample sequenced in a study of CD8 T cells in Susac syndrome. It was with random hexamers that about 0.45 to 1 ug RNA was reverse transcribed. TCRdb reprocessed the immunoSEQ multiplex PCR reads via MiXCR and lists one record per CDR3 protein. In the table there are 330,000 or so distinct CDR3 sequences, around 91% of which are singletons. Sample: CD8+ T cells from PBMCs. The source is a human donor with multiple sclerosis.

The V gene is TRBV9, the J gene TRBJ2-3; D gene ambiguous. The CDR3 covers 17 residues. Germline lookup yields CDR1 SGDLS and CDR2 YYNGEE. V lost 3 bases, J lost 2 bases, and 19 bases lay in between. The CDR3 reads CASSEPYDLYTTDTQYF. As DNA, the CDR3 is TGTGCCAGCAGCGAGCCATATGACTTGTACACCACAGATACGCAGTATTTT.

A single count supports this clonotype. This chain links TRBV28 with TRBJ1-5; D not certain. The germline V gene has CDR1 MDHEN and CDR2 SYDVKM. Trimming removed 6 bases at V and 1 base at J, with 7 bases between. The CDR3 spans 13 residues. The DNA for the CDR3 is TGTGCCAGCAGGGGTATGAGCAATCAGCCCCAGCATTTT. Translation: CASRGMSNQPQHF.

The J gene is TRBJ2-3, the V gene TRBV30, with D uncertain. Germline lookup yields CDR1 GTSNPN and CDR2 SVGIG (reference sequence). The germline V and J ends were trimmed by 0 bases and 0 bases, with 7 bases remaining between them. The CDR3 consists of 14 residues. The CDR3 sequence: CAWSVLTSTDTQYF. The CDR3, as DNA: TGTGCCTGGAGTGTACTTACTAGCACAGATACGCAGTATTTT.

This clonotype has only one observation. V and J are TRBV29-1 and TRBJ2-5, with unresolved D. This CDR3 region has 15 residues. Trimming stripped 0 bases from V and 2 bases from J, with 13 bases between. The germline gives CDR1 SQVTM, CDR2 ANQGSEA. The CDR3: CSVEDMAGVQETQYF. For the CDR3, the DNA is TGCAGCGTTGAAGATATGGCAGGAGTACAAGAGACCCAGTACTTC.

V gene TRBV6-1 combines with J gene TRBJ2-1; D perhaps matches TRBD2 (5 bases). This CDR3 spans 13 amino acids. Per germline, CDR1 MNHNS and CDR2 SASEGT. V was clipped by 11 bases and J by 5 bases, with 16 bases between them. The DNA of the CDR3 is TGTGCCCTCTTGTTAGGGAGCAACAATGAGCAGTTCTTC. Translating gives CALLLGSNNEQFF.

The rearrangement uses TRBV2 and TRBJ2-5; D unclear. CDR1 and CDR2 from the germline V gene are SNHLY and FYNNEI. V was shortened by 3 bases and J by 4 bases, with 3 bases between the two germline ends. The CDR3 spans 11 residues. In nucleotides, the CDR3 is TGTGCCAGCAGTGACAGAGAGACCCAGTACTTC. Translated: CASSDRETQYF. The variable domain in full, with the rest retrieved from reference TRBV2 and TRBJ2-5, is EPEVTQTPSHQVTQMGQEVILRCVPISNHLYFYWYRQILGQKVEFLVSFYNNEISEKSEIFDDQFSVERPDGSNFTLKIRSTKLEDSAMYFCASSDRETQYFGPGTRLLVL.

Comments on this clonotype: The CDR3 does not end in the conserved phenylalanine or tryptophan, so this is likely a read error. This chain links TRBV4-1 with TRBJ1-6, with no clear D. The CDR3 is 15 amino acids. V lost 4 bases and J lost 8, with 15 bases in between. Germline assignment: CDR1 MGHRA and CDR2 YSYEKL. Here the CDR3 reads CASSRLALDDSPLHL. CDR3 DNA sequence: TGCGCCAGCAGCCGATTGGCCCTCGATGATTCACCCCTCCACCTT.

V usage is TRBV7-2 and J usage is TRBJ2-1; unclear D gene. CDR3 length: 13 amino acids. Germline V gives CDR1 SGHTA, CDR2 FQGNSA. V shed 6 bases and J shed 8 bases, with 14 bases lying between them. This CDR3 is CASSPLVWDEQFF. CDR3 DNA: TGTGCCAGCAGTCCCCTAGTTTGGGATGAGCAGTTCTTC.

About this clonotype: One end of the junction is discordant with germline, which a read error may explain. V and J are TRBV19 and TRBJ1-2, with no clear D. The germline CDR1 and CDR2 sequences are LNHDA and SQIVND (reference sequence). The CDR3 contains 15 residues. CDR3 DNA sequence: TGTGCCAGTAGTATCTGGAGCTCCCCTAACGATGGCTACACCTTC. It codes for CASSIWSSPNDGYTF.

DNA of the CDR3: TGTGCCAGCAGTTTGCCCCACGGACATCCCATTAGCAATCAGCCCCAGCATTTT. Protein product: CASSLPHGHPISNQPQHF. V gene TRBV28 combines with J gene TRBJ1-5; D is possibly TRBD1 (5 bases). The CDR3 sequence is 18 residues long. The V gene's germline CDR1 is MDHEN and CDR2 SYDVKM. V lost 3 bases to trimming and J lost 0 bases, with 18 bases between them.

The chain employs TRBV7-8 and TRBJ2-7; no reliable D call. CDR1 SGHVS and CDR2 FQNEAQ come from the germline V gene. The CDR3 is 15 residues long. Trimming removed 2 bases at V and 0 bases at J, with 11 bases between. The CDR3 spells CASSLLRSSSYEQYF. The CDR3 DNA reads TGTGCCAGCAGCTTATTGCGGAGCTCCTCCTACGAGCAGTACTTC.

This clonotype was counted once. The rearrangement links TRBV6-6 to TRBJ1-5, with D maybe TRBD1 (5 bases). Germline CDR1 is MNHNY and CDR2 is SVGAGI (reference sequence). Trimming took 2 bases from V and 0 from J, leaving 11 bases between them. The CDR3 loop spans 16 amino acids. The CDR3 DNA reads TGTGCCAGCAGTTACCTCGGGGGGTATAGCAATCAGCCCCAGCATTTT. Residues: CASSYLGGYSNQPQHF.

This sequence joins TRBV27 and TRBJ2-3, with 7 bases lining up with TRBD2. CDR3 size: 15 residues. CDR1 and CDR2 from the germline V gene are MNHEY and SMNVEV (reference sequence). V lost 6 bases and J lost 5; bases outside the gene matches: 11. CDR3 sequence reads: CASSSGTPGRDTQYF. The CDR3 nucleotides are TGTGCCAGCAGCAGCGGGACTCCGGGCAGAGATACGCAGTATTTT.

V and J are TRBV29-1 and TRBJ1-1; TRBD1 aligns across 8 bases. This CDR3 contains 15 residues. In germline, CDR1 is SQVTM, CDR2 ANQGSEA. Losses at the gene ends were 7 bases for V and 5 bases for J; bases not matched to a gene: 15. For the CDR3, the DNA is TGCAGCGCCGCCGGGGCAGGGGGCGCGAGAACTGAAGCTTTCTTT. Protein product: CSAAGAGGARTEAFF.

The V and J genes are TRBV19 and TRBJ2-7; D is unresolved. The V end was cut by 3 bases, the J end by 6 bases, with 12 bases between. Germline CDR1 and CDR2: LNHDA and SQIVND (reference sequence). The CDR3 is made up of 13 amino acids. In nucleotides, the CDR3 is TGTGCCAGTAGTATGCGGATTACTCTCGAGCAGTACTTC. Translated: CASSMRITLEQYF.

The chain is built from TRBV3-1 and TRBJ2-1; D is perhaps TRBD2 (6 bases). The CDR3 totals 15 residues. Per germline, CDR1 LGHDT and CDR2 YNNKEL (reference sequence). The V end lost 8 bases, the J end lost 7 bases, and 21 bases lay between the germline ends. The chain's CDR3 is CASGRSGWLGNEQFF. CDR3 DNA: TGTGCCAGCGGGAGGAGCGGATGGTTGGGTAATGAGCAGTTCTTC.

CDR3 amino acids: CASSLTGGGSYEQYF. CDR3 bases: TGTGCCAGCAGCTTAACGGGGGGCGGCTCCTACGAGCAGTACTTC. The V gene is TRBV7-3, the J gene TRBJ2-7; tentatively, D is TRBD1 or TRBD2 (6 bases each). The CDR3 length is 15 residues. Germline loops: CDR1 SGHTA, CDR2 FQGTGA. V was trimmed by 0 bases and J by 0 bases, leaving 9 bases between them.

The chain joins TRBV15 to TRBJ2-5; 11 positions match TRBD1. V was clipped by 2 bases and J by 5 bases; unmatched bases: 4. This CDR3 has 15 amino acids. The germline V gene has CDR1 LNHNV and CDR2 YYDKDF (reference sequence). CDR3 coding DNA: TGTGCCACCAGCAGATCGGACAGGGGGCCGGAGACCCAGTACTTC. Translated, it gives CATSRSDRGPETQYF.

As DNA, the CDR3 is TGTGCCAGCAGCCCAACCGGACAGGGACGGTACGAGCAGTACTTC. Protein product: CASSPTGQGRYEQYF. The chain has TRBV9 and TRBJ2-7; 8 nucleotides match TRBD1. The CDR3 has 15 amino acids. V trimming: 4 bases; J trimming: 4 bases; junction bases outside the gene matches: 10. Germline loops: CDR1 SGDLS, CDR2 YYNGEE.

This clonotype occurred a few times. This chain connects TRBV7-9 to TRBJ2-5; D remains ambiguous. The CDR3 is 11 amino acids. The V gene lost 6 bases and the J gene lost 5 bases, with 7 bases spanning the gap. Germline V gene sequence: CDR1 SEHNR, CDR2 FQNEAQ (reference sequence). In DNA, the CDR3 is TGTGCCAGCAGTTTTGCCGAGACCCAGTACTTC. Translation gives CASSFAETQYF.

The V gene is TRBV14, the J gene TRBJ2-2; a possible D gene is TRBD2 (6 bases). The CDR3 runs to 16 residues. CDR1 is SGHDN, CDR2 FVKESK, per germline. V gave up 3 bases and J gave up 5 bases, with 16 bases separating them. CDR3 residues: CASSHGSGGYTGELFF. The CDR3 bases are TGTGCCAGCAGCCATGGGTCCGGGGGATATACCGGGGAGCTGTTTTTT. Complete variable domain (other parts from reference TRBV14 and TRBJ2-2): EAGVTQFPSHSVIEKGQTVTLRCDPISGHDNLYWYRRVMGKEIKFLLHFVKESKQDESGMPNNRFLAERTGGTYSTLKVQPAELEDSGVYFCASSHGSGGYTGELFFGEGSRLTVL.

Written as DNA, the CDR3 is TGTGCCAGTTCAGCGGGGGGGCCGGGTGTGAATGAGCAGTTCTTC. This translates into CASSAGGPGVNEQFF. The chain couples TRBV6-5 to TRBJ2-1; the match to TRBD2 covers 10 bases. The CDR3 sequence is 15 residues long. The V and J ends lost 9 bases and 7 bases, in that order; junction bases with no gene match: 12. Germline assignment: CDR1 MNHEY and CDR2 SVGAGI.

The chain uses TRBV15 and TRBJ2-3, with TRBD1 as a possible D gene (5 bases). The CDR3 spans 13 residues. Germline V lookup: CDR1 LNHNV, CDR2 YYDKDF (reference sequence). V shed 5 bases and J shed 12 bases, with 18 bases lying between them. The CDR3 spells CATSGADSFEQYF. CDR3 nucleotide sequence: TGTGCCACCAGCGGGGCTGACAGTTTTGAACAGTATTTT.

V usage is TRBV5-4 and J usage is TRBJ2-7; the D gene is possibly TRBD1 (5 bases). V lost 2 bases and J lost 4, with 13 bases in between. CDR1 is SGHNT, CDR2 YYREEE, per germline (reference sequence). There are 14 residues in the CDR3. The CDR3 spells CASSLEDRPYEQYF. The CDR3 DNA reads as TGTGCCAGCAGCTTAGAAGACAGACCTTACGAGCAGTACTTC.

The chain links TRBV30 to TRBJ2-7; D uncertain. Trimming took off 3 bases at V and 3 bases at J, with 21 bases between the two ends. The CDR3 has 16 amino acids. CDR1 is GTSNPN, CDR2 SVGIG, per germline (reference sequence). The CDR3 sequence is CAWSRYRSLDGYEQYF. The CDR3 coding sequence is TGTGCCTGGAGCCGGTATCGGTCCCTCGATGGCTACGAGCAGTACTTC. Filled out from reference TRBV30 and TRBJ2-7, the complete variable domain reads SQTIHQWPATLVQPVGSPLSLECTVEGTSNPNLYWYRQAAGRGLQLLFYSVGIGQISSEVPQNLSASRPQDRQFILSSKKLLLSDSGFYLCAWSRYRSLDGYEQYFGPGTRLTVT.

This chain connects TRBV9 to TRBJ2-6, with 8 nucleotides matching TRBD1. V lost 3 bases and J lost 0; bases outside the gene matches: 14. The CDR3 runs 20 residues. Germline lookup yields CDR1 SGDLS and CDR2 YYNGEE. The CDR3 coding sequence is TGTGCCAGCAGCGCATTTGCCGGGACAGGATTTTCCTCTGGGGCCAACGTCCTGACTTTC. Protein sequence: CASSAFAGTGFSSGANVLTF.

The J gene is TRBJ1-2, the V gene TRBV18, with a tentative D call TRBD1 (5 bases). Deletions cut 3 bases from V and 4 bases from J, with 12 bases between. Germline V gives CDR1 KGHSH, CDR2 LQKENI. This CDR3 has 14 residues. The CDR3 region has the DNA TGTGCCAGCTCACCGGAGGGGACGGCCTATGGCTACACCTTC. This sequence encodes CASSPEGTAYGYTF.